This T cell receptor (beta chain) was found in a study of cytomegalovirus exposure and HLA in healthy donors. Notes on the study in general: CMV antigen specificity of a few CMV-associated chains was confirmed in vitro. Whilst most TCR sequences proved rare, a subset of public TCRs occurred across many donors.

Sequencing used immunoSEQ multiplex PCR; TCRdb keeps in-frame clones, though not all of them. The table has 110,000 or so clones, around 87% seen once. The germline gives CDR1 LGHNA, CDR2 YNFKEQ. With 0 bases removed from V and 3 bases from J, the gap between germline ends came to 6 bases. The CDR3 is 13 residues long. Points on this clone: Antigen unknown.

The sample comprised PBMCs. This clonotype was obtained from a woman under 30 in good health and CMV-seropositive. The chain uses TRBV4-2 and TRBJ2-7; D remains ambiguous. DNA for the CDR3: TGTGCCAGCAGCCAAGATTCATTCTACGAGCAGTACTTC. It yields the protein CASSQDSFYEQYF.